One sample yielded the 30 T cell receptor beta chains listed below, sequenced in a study of blood T cell repertoires in COVID-19. The data were produced by immunoSEQ multiplex PCR, yet TCRdb's version contains in-frame clones alone and is incomplete. The repertoire consists of around 120,000 clones, with approximately 82% occurring once and the leading ten covering 7% to 9.5%. The sample consisted of peripheral blood. All receptors derive from a man in his sixties or seventies with active or convalescent COVID-19.

V usage is TRBV5-1 and J usage is TRBJ1-2; 12 nucleotides agree with TRBD1. The junction had 13 bases not matched to a gene; V was cut back by 2 bases and J by 8 bases. In germline, CDR1 is SGHRS, CDR2 YFSETQ. The CDR3 is made up of 17 amino acids. In DNA, the CDR3 is TGCGCCAGCAGCTTAAGTCCCGGGACAGGGGGCGTTGGCGGCTACACCTTC. It codes for CASSLSPGTGGVGGYTF.

The V call is TRBV4-3, the J call TRBJ1-3; TRBD1 aligns across 7 bases. Germline values: CDR1 LGHNA, CDR2 YSLEER. CDR3 length equals 17 residues. V lost 2 bases, J lost 2 bases, and 9 bases stayed unmatched. The CDR3 spells CASSQIGTAGAGNTIYF. CDR3 in DNA: TGCGCCAGCAGCCAAATTGGGACAGCAGGAGCTGGAAACACCATATATTTT.

This clone came up once. The chain joins TRBV7-7 to TRBJ2-1; D might be TRBD2 (6 bases). Per germline, CDR1 SSHAT and CDR2 FNYEAQ (reference sequence). The CDR3 spans 15 residues. Trimming removed 2 bases at V and 8 bases at J, with 16 bases between. The CDR3 sequence: CASSLYSGSGYEQFF. The CDR3 DNA sequence: TGTGCCAGCAGCTTATATTCCGGGAGTGGTTATGAGCAGTTCTTC.

This clone was counted a few times. CDR3: CAWEAKDRYNYGYTF. The DNA for the CDR3 is TGTGCCTGGGAAGCTAAGGACAGGTACAACTATGGCTACACCTTC. This chain links TRBV30 with TRBJ1-2; 7 nucleotides align to TRBD1. J gave up 2 bases and V 5 bases, and 11 bases lay outside the gene matches. The CDR3 runs to 15 residues. From germline, CDR1 is GTSNPN and CDR2 SVGIG (reference sequence).

The chain combines TRBV18 with TRBJ1-2, with a possible D match to TRBD1 (6 bases). The CDR3 is 14 residues long. The ends were cut back, 7 bases at V and 7 bases at J, with 19 bases in the middle. In germline, CDR1 is KGHSH, CDR2 LQKENI. The CDR3 nucleotides read TGTGCCAGCTACTCGAGCGGGGGCACGTTTGGCTACACCTTC. It encodes CASYSSGGTFGYTF.

In regard to this clone: One end of the junction is discordant with germline, which a read error may explain. The chain employs TRBV5-8 and TRBJ2-3; 13 bases align to TRBD2. The CDR3 runs 12 residues. CDR1 and CDR2 from the germline V gene are SGHTS and YDEGEE. In DNA, the CDR3 is TGTGCCAGCAACCCCGGACTAGCGGGGGTCTTTTTT. Translated: CASNPGLAGVFF.

This chain links TRBV5-6 with TRBJ2-7, with 8 bases matching TRBD2. Trimming at V came to 4 bases and at J to 6 bases, leaving 9 bases not matched to a gene. The CDR3 runs to 14 residues. Germline V gene data show CDR1 as SGHDT and CDR2 as YYEEEE. The CDR3 coding sequence is TGTGCCAGCAGCCGCGGGACTAGTTCGTCCGAGCAGTACTTC. This encodes CASSRGTSSSEQYF.

The rearrangement uses TRBV19 and TRBJ1-2, with TRBD1 matching over 7 bases. CDR1 LNHDA and CDR2 SQIVND come from the germline V gene (reference sequence). The V and J ends lost 1 base and 4 bases, in that order; junction bases with no gene match: 15. The CDR3 runs to 18 residues. The CDR3 sequence is CASSIGPRQGVKGYGYTF. CDR3 in DNA: TGTGCCAGTAGTATAGGGCCTAGACAGGGTGTAAAGGGCTATGGCTACACCTTC.

The genes are TRBV5-1 and TRBJ2-7; 10 bases map to TRBD2. The germline CDR1 and CDR2 sequences are SGHRS and YFSETQ. CDR3 length: 17 amino acids. V dropped 1 base and J dropped 4; count of bases not matched to a gene: 11. The CDR3 DNA follows: TGCGCCAGCAGCTTGCAAGCGGGGGGGCCTCAGGGGTACGAGCAGTACTTC. The encoded protein is CASSLQAGGPQGYEQYF.

V usage is TRBV18 and J usage is TRBJ2-3, with D possibly being TRBD2 (6 bases). V lost 1 base and J lost 6, with 14 bases in between. Germline V gene lookup returns CDR1 KGHSH and CDR2 LQKENI. This CDR3 comprises 15 residues. The CDR3 loop reads CASSPQERVGDTQYF. Written as DNA, the CDR3 is TGTGCCAGCTCACCACAAGAGCGGGTGGGGGATACGCAGTATTTT.

The chain links TRBV4-3 to TRBJ2-1; TRBD2 is a possible D gene (6 bases). Germline CDR1 and CDR2: LGHNA and YSLEER. The germline V and J ends were trimmed by 0 bases and 3 bases, with 9 bases remaining between them. The CDR3 has 15 amino acids. The CDR3 is CASSQDRGNYNEQFF. Here the CDR3 DNA reads TGCGCCAGCAGCCAAGATCGGGGGAACTACAATGAGCAGTTCTTC.

This chain links TRBV4-3 with TRBJ1-2; 8 bases match TRBD1. Unmatched junction bases numbered 8, after V lost 0 bases and J lost 5 bases. The CDR3 has 16 residues. Germline-derived CDR1 and CDR2 are LGHNA and YSLEER. CDR3 in amino acids: CASSQDFLGQGYGYTF. In DNA form, the CDR3 reads TGCGCCAGCAGCCAAGATTTCCTAGGACAGGGATATGGCTACACCTTC.

Concerning this clone: In the same sample, other DNA sequences code for this CDR3. The chain couples TRBV3-1 (or the pseudogene TRBV3-2) to TRBJ1-2; 8 bases fit TRBD1. Germline CDR1 reads LGHDT; CDR2 reads YNNKEL (reference sequence). This CDR3 is built from 15 residues. V was clipped by 1 base and J by 5 bases; unmatched bases: 6. The CDR3 spells CASSQGQGARYGYTF. The CDR3, as DNA: TGTGCCAGCAGCCAAGGCCAGGGGGCTAGGTATGGCTACACCTTC.

The chain is built from TRBV5-4 and TRBJ2-1; TRBD2 matches 16 bases. The CDR3 contains 18 residues. Germline CDR1 is SGHNT and CDR2 is YYREEE (reference sequence). The trim removed 4 bases at V and 7 bases at J, leaving 11 bases unmatched. CDR3 coding DNA: TGTGCCAGCAGCCCCCGAGGGACTAGCGGGGGGGCCGTAAATGAGCAGTTCTTC. Its protein product is CASSPRGTSGGAVNEQFF.

The J gene is TRBJ1-6, the V gene TRBV7-9; TRBD1 might be the D (6 bases). The ends were cut back, 6 bases at V and 5 bases at J, with 11 bases in the middle. CDR3 size: 14 residues. Germline loops: CDR1 SEHNR, CDR2 FQNEAQ (reference sequence). CDR3 region: CASRQQGNNSPLHF. The CDR3 DNA sequence: TGTGCCAGCAGGCAACAGGGTAATAATTCACCCCTCCACTTT.

The sample holds one count of this clone. The chain links TRBV19 to TRBJ2-2; D is unclear. The V end lost 7 bases, the J end lost 3 bases, and 15 bases lay between the germline ends. CDR1 and CDR2 (germline): LNHDA, SQIVND (reference sequence). This CDR3 region has 15 residues. The CDR3 DNA is TGTGCCAGTACCCCCCCCACAGCCTACACCGGGGAGCTGTTTTTT. This gives the protein CASTPPTAYTGELFF.

V usage is TRBV4-2 and J usage is TRBJ2-3, with 12 bases identical to TRBD2. V trimming: 0 bases; J trimming: 5 bases; junction bases outside the gene matches: 6. This CDR3 spans 17 amino acids. The V gene's germline CDR1 is LGHNA and CDR2 YNFKEQ. CDR3: CASSQDPSSGGGDTQYF. The CDR3 coding sequence is TGTGCCAGCAGCCAAGACCCCTCTAGCGGGGGGGGAGATACGCAGTATTTT.

The rearrangement joins TRBV5-1 to TRBJ2-2, with 8 bases lining up with TRBD1. Trimming cost V 4 bases and J 0 bases; bases outside gene matches: 11. CDR1 SGHRS and CDR2 YFSETQ come from the germline V gene. CDR3 length equals 18 residues. The CDR3 coding sequence is TGCGCCAGCAGCCGGGCCAGGGGGCGAAATACGAACACCGGGGAGCTGTTTTTT. This sequence encodes CASSRARGRNTNTGELFF.

CDR3 bases: TGTGCCAGCAGCACGGGGACAGCCAATCAGCCCCAGCATTTT. Translation: CASSTGTANQPQHF. This chain joins TRBV7-2 and TRBJ1-5; 7 nucleotides line up with TRBD1. The CDR3 consists of 14 residues. The trim removed 5 bases at V and 3 bases at J, leaving 4 bases unmatched. Germline-derived CDR1 and CDR2 are SGHTA and FQGNSA.

The chain links TRBV21-1 to TRBJ2-1; the table calls TRBD2, which could not be checked here. TRBV21-1 corresponds to a pseudogene. The CDR3 sequence is 18 residues long. CDR3 coding DNA: TGTGCCAGCAGCAAAGAGCCCACTAGCGGGAGCTCCTACAATGAGCAGTTCTTC. This gives the protein CASSKEPTSGSSYNEQFF.

The chain combines TRBV19 with TRBJ1-2; D may be TRBD1 (6 bases). Looked up from germline, CDR1 is LNHDA and CDR2 is SQIVND (reference sequence). This CDR3 spans 16 amino acids. Between the trimmed V and J ends, which lost 5 bases and 8 bases, there was a span of 24 bases. The CDR3, as DNA: TGTGCCAGTAGTCCCCAGGGGCCCGGGGCGTCTCAGGGCTACACCTTC. This translates into CASSPQGPGASQGYTF.

This chain uses TRBV6-5 with TRBJ1-1; weak D call: TRBD1 (6 bases). Deletions cut 6 bases from V and 7 bases from J, with 15 bases between. CDR3 size: 13 residues. Germline V lookup: CDR1 MNHEY, CDR2 SVGAGI. CDR3 in DNA: TGTGCCAGCAGAACCGGACAGCGCAGTGAAGCTTTCTTT. Amino acid sequence: CASRTGQRSEAFF.

The V and J genes are TRBV19 and TRBJ2-1; D remains unclear. The CDR3 length is 15 residues. Trimming took off 6 bases at V and 0 bases at J, with 12 bases between the two ends. Germline CDR1 and CDR2: LNHDA and SQIVND (reference sequence). The CDR3 here is CASSLSSSSYNEQFF. CDR3 DNA: TGTGCCAGTAGCCTGAGCTCGAGCTCCTACAATGAGCAGTTCTTC.

This rearrangement joins TRBV6-2 or TRBV6-3 to TRBJ2-5, with TRBD1 identical over 8 bases. J lost 4 bases, V lost 0 bases, and 13 bases had no gene match. Looked up from germline, CDR1 is MNHEY and CDR2 is SVGEGT. CDR3 length equals 18 residues. CDR3 in amino acids: CASSYSTSGQGRGETQYF. The CDR3 nucleotides are TGTGCCAGCAGTTACTCGACATCAGGACAGGGTAGAGGAGAGACCCAGTACTTC.

CDR3 in amino acids: CASRQSGWAETQYF. The CDR3 region has the DNA TGTGCCAGCAGACAGAGCGGATGGGCAGAGACCCAGTACTTC. The V call is TRBV7-2, the J call TRBJ2-5; perhaps TRBD2 as D (5 bases). V was trimmed by 6 bases and J by 4 bases, leaving 15 bases between them. Per germline, CDR1 SGHTA and CDR2 FQGNSA. The CDR3 contains 14 residues. Based on the CDR3 plus reference TRBV7-2 and TRBJ2-5, the full variable domain is GAGVSQSPSNKVTEKGKDVELRCDPISGHTALYWYRQSLGQGLEFLIYFQGNSAPDKSGLPSDRFSAERTGGSVSTLTIQRTQQEDSAVYLCASRQSGWAETQYFGPGTRLLVL.

V usage is TRBV5-4 and J usage is TRBJ2-2, with D perhaps matching TRBD2 (6 bases). V was clipped by 4 bases and J by 2 bases, with 12 bases between them. From germline, CDR1 is SGHNT and CDR2 YYREEE (reference sequence). The CDR3 is made up of 15 amino acids. For the CDR3, the DNA is TGTGCCAGCAGCGCCGGGACTTTTAACACCGGGGAGCTGTTTTTT. Protein: CASSAGTFNTGELFF.

The chain links TRBV24-1 to TRBJ2-1, with D tentatively TRBD2 (6 bases). The CDR3 is 17 amino acids. The germline V gene encodes CDR1 KGHDR and CDR2 SFDVKD. The germline V and J ends were trimmed by 3 bases and 0 bases, with 14 bases remaining between them. As DNA, the CDR3 is TGTGCCACCAGTGATCCCATTAGCGGAACCTCCTACAATGAGCAGTTCTTC. It is translated as CATSDPISGTSYNEQFF.

The sample holds many counts of this clone. This chain joins TRBV5-1 and TRBJ2-2; D gene ambiguous. From germline, CDR1 is SGHRS and CDR2 YFSETQ. This CDR3 is built from 13 residues. V shed 5 bases and J shed 1 base, with 6 bases lying between them. The CDR3 DNA is TGCGCCAGCAGTGGGCGGAACACCGGGGAGCTGTTTTTT. As protein: CASSGRNTGELFF.

V gene TRBV19 combines with J gene TRBJ2-2; TRBD2 matches 7 bases. This CDR3 is 15 amino acids long. Trimming removed 2 bases from V and 8 bases from J; junction bases left unmatched: 8. The germline gives CDR1 LNHDA, CDR2 SQIVND (reference sequence). The CDR3 DNA follows: TGTGCCAGTAGTATAAGGGCGGGAGAGGCTGGGGAGCTGTTTTTT. It yields the protein CASSIRAGEAGELFF.

J is TRBJ2-1 and V is TRBV11-3; 10 bases are shared with TRBD2. J lost 4 bases, V lost 1 base, and 4 bases had no gene match. CDR1 is SGHNT, CDR2 YENEEA, per germline. The CDR3 runs 16 residues. The CDR3, as DNA: TGTGCCAGCAGCTTAGGGCTAGCGGGAGTGTACAATGAGCAGTTCTTC. Protein sequence: CASSLGLAGVYNEQFF.